These T cell receptor beta chains were read from a single sample in a study of shared clonotypes between healthy human individuals. Produced via immunoSEQ multiplex PCR; TCRdb's table is partial and in-frame only. The sample records about 2.3 million clones, about nine tenths being singletons. The specimen was naive CD4+ T cells from PBMCs. Source of these receptors: a man aged 18 to 35 in good health. Some clones in this sample may be carry-over from other donors' samples. CDR3s leave out the opening cysteine and the closing phenylalanine or tryptophan. The order of the fields is V gene, J gene, CDR3 protein.

TRBV6-1,TRBJ2-7,ASSHRGHEQY
TRBV7-3,TRBJ2-7,ASSLSPIAGSYEQY
TRBV28,-,ASNPPGPTYEQY
TRBV6-1,TRBJ2-1,ASSAETVTAKF
TRBV7-8,TRBJ2-7,ASSLGARGTGEQY
TRBV7-2,TRBJ2-5,ASSLENQETQY
TRBV5-1,TRBJ2-7,ASSLGPTTSYEQY
TRBV5-4,TRBJ2-1,ASSDRNEQF
TRBV5-1,TRBJ2-3,ASTQTSVSTDTQY
TRBV18,TRBJ2-3,ASSPLGSPDTQY
TRBV28,TRBJ1-5,ASSTGPPQH
TRBV19,TRBJ2-5,ASSGGGETQY
TRBV5-4,TRBJ1-2,ASSLAESYGYT
TRBV15,TRBJ2-7,ATSRDPSTPTQEQY
TRBV28,TRBJ2-7,ASRPPKQGPNYEQY
TRBV5-1,TRBJ1-2,ASSLEVQGAVGYT
TRBV28,TRBJ2-2,ASRGGGHNTGELF
TRBV2,TRBJ2-1,ASSEAEVYNEQF
TRBV6-6,TRBJ1-2,ASSYSNGVGYT
TRBV28,TRBJ1-2,ASSPGGVDYGYT
TRBV7-3,TRBJ2-1,ASSRLGLAGDEQF
TRBV30,TRBJ2-6,AGPGRGANVLT
TRBV5-1,TRBJ2-7,ASSLAGREDGEQY
TRBV7-9,TRBJ1-2,ASSPPLGYYGYT
TRBV19,TRBJ2-1,ASRSSGRSSYNEQF
TRBV18,TRBJ2-7,ASSAYSRALYEQY
TRBV28,TRBJ2-7,ASSPSDTSYEQY
TRBV7-2,TRBJ2-7,ASSLDRAASYEQY
TRBV2,TRBJ1-1,ASRDRSRNTEAF